A selection of T cell receptor beta chains follows, all from one sample in a study of T cells after posttransplantation cyclophosphamide. The assay was immunoSEQ multiplex PCR, and TCRdb's table has in-frame clones only and misses some. The data hold 10,000 or so clones, with approximately 80% observed a single time. This specimen was PBMCs, taken more than 350 days after allogeneic stem cell transplant with calcineurin inhibitor and methotrexate. The receptor source for this set is a male patient younger than 45 who received an allogeneic stem cell transplant from an unrelated donor, was CMV-positive, and had acute GVHD only. A subset of T cells may come from the graft donor. CDR3s include the opening cysteine and the closing phenylalanine or tryptophan. Each record gives: J gene, CDR3 length, clone size, D gene, V gene, CDR3 protein, CDR3 DNA. D genes are given only for firm matches. Not every row has a clone size; where given, it reads once, few, many or a size class.

>TRBJ2-7|12|.|TRBD2|TRBV29-1
CSVGGGVGEQYF
TGCAGCGTTGGTGGGGGGGTGGGCGAGCAGTACTTC
>TRBJ1-1|13|.|.|TRBV6-1
CASKLSLNTEAFF
TGTGCCAGCAAGTTGAGCCTGAACACTGAAGCTTTCTTT
>TRBJ2-7|15|once|TRBD2|TRBV6-1
CASSATGLAGWEQYF
TGTGCCAGCAGTGCCACGGGACTAGCGGGATGGGAGCAGTACTTC
>TRBJ2-5|15|.|TRBD2|TRBV9
CASSPQAGGLETQYF
TGTGCCAGCAGCCCCCAAGCGGGAGGGTTAGAGACCCAGTACTTC
>TRBJ2-3|20|.|TRBD2|TRBV4-2
CASSQEVGSSGRAGTDTQYF
TGTGCCAGCAGCCAAGAAGTGGGGTCTAGCGGGAGGGCCGGGACAGATACGCAGTATTTT
>TRBJ1-1|15|few|TRBD1|TRBV4-1
CASSHSGQGDTEAFF
TGCGCCAGCAGCCATTCCGGACAGGGCGACACTGAAGCTTTCTTT
>TRBJ2-7|14|few|TRBD2|TRBV19
CASRASGDFYEQYF
TGTGCCAGTAGGGCTAGCGGGGACTTCTACGAGCAGTACTTC
>TRBJ1-5|15|.|.|TRBV4-1
CASSQAGGSNQPQHF
TGCGCCAGCAGCCAAGCCGGAGGAAGCAATCAGCCCCAGCATTTT
>TRBJ2-5|14|.|TRBD1|TRBV27
CASRGQGGRETQYF
TGTGCCAGCAGGGGACAGGGTGGAAGAGAGACCCAGTACTTC
>TRBJ2-3|18|.|TRBD2|TRBV5-6
CASSLQPGLAGGWDTQYF
TGTGCCAGCAGCCTCCAACCGGGACTAGCGGGAGGATGGGATACGCAGTATTTT
>TRBJ2-1|14|once|.|TRBV7-7
CASSLDSNYNEQFF
TGTGCTAGCAGCTTAGACAGCAACTACAATGAGCAGTTCTTC